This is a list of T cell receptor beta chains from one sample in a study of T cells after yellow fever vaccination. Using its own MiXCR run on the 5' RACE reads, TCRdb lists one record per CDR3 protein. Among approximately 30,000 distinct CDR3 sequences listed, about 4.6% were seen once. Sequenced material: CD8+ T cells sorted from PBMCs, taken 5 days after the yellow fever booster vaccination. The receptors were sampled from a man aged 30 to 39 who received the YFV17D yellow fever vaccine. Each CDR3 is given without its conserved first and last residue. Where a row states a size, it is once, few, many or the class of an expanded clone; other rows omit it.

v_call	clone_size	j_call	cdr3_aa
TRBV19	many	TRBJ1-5	ASSPQVFSNQPQH
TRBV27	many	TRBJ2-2	ASSLGLAGDTGELF
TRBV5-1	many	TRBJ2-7	ASSMNGEVNSYEQY
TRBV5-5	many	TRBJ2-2	AQRWTKGYTGELF
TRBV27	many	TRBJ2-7	ASSLGLAGYEQY
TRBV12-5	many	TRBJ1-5	ASGLPGQHQPQH
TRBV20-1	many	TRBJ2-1	SARGLVPGLADYNEQF
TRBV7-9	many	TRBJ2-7	ASSLGNEQY
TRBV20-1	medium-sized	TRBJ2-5	SARDISGTKRETQY
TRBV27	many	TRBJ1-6	ASTQYRLDNSPLH
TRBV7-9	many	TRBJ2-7	ASSSRAGRDSYEQY
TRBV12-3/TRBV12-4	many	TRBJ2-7	ASSFSGASYEQY
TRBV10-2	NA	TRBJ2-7	ASSYTGLSYEQY
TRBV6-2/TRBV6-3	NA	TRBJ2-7	ASGALEAPYEQY
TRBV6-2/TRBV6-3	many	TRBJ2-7	ASSYFPNTVVLPSQRKGEQY
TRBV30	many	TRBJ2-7	AWIGLAKPYEQY